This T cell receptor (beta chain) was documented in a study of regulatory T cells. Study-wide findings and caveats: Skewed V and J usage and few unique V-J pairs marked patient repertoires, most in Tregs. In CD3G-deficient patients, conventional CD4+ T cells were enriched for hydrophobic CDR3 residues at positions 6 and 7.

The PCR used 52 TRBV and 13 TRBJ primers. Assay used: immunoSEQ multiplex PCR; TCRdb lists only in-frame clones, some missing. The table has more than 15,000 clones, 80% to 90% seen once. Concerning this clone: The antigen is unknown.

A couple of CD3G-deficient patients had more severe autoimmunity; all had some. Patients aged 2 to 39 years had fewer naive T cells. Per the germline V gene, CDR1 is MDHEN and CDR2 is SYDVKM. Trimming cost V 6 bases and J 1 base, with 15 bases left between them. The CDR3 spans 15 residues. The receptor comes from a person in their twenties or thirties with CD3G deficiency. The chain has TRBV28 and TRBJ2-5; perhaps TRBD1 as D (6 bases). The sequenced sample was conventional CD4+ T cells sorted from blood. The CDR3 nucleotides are TGTGCCAGCAGCTCCGGACAGCTAGCCCAAGAGACCCAGTACTTC. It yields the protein CASSSGQLAQETQYF.